This T cell receptor (beta chain) was documented in a study of regulatory T cells in long-lasting Graves disease. Study as a whole: Duration of antithyroid drug therapy among newly diagnosed Graves' patients was under 3 months.

Specified time point: newly diagnosed GD, antithyroid drugs for less than 3 months. Following extraction of RNA from PBMCs, that RNA was used to make the TCR library. The TCR beta library used iRepertoire HTBI primers with Arm-PCR amplification of CDR3. TCRdb passed the multiplex PCR reads through MiXCR, listing each CDR3 protein once. The table has about 540,000 distinct CDR3 sequences, roughly 13% seen once. The sample holds a few counts of this clonotype. Germline CDR1 and CDR2: LNHDA and SQIVND (reference sequence). This CDR3 is 14 amino acids long. Trimming shortened V by 0 bases and J by 9 bases, and 13 bases separated the two germline ends. This sample was also put to use in a study of T cells in Graves' hyperthyroidism and ophthalmopathy. That study reports: The HTBI primer set was used in a first-round RT-PCR of the TCR CDR3. Through a model of 13 V-J features, ophthalmopathy was separated from stable hyperthyroidism.

This specimen consisted of peripheral blood mononuclear cells (PBMCs), obtained at new diagnosis, from a patient treated with antithyroid drugs. The chain couples TRBV19 to TRBJ2-3; maybe TRBD2 (5 bases). The receptor was isolated from a man younger than 40 with Graves disease. CDR3 sequence (DNA): TGTGCCAGTAGTATAGACCGTGACGGGATGACGCAGTATTTT. Translation: CASSIDRDGMTQYF.